These 13 T cell receptor beta chains were all obtained from the same sample, sequenced in a study of T cell changes during pregnancy in multiple sclerosis. TCRdb keeps only in-frame clones here, not all; method: immunoSEQ multiplex PCR. The data show tens of thousands of clones, with 87% seen just once and roughly 5.3% held by the top ten. The sequenced material came from peripheral blood from another person, used as feeder cells. These TCRs come from a human donor whose cells served as feeder cells for cultures in a pregnancy study.

The rearrangement links TRBV10-3 to TRBJ2-3; D might be TRBD2 (6 bases). V lost 4 bases and J lost 2, with 10 bases in between. CDR3 length: 14 residues. The germline CDR1 and CDR2 sequences are ENHRY and SYGVKD. CDR3 nucleotide sequence: TGTGCCATCAGTGTTCGCGGGGTCACAGATACGCAGTATTTT. Amino acid sequence: CAISVRGVTDTQYF.

The V gene is TRBV5-6, the J gene TRBJ1-4, with D unclear. V lost 0 bases to trimming and J lost 4 bases, with 10 bases between them. CDR1 is SGHDT, CDR2 YYEEEE, per germline. The CDR3 contains 15 residues. CDR3: CASSLDSGINEKLFF. DNA for the CDR3: TGTGCCAGCAGCTTGGATTCTGGGATTAATGAAAAACTGTTTTTT. The complete variable domain, with remaining parts taken from reference TRBV5-6 and TRBJ1-4, reads DAGVTQSPTHLIKTRGQQVTLRCSPKSGHDTVSWYQQALGQGPQFIFQYYEEEERQRGNFPDRFSGHQFPNYSSELNVNALLLGDSALYLCASSLDSGINEKLFFGSGTQLSVL.

The chain carries TRBV30 and TRBJ1-4, with unresolved D. Trimming took 3 bases from V and 8 from J, leaving 16 bases between them. The CDR3 loop spans 14 amino acids. CDR1 and CDR2 (germline): GTSNPN, SVGIG (reference sequence). CDR3 region: CAWSLDQVQEKLFF. DNA for the CDR3: TGTGCCTGGAGCTTAGATCAGGTCCAGGAAAAACTGTTTTTT.

The chain couples TRBV4-3 to TRBJ2-7, with TRBD2 matching over 8 bases. Germline loops: CDR1 LGHNA, CDR2 YSLEER. CDR3 length: 14 amino acids. The ends lost 1 base at V and 5 bases at J; junction bases unmatched: 4. CDR3 loop: CASSQGAGGNEQYF. CDR3 bases: TGCGCCAGCAGCCAAGGCGCGGGGGGCAACGAGCAGTACTTC.

This CDR3 reads CASSPPGQGTNEQFF. CDR3 sequence (DNA): TGTGCCAGCAGCCCTCCGGGACAGGGGACCAATGAGCAGTTCTTC. The chain employs TRBV7-2 and TRBJ2-1, with TRBD1 matching 10 bases. CDR1 and CDR2 (germline): SGHTA, FQGNSA. The CDR3 is made up of 15 amino acids. The V and J ends lost 5 bases and 6 bases, in that order; junction bases with no gene match: 7.

This chain uses TRBV28 with TRBJ2-3; TRBD2 agrees at 10 bases. Germline trimming cut 6 bases from V and 1 base from J; bases unmatched to any gene: 13. This CDR3 comprises 18 residues. The germline V gene has CDR1 MDHEN and CDR2 SYDVKM. DNA of the CDR3: TGTGCCAGCAGCCCTCCCCCGGGGAGCGGGGGGGGCACAGATACGCAGTATTTT. Its translation is CASSPPPGSGGGTDTQYF. Complete variable domain (other parts from reference TRBV28 and TRBJ2-3): DVKVTQSSRYLVKRTGEKVFLECVQDMDHENMFWYRQDPGLGLRLIYFSYDVKMKEKGDIPEGYSVSREKKERFSLILESASTNQTSMYLCASSPPPGSGGGTDTQYFGPGTRLTVL.

The CDR3 is CASSPRSNEQFF. The CDR3 nucleotides read TGTGCCAGCTCACCGAGAAGCAATGAGCAGTTCTTC. This sequence joins TRBV18 and TRBJ2-1; D uncertain. This CDR3 is 12 amino acids long. V lost 3 bases, J lost 6 bases, and 6 bases lay in between. The germline V gene has CDR1 KGHSH and CDR2 LQKENI.

The chain carries TRBV29-1 and TRBJ2-7, with 12 bases matching TRBD2. This CDR3 region has 13 residues. Trimming at V came to 6 bases and at J to 2 bases, leaving 2 bases not matched to a gene. Germline V CDR1 and CDR2: SQVTM, ANQGSEA. CDR3 residues: CSVASGRAYEQYF. CDR3 bases: TGCAGCGTCGCTAGCGGGAGGGCCTACGAGCAGTACTTC.

This rearrangement joins TRBV6-7 to TRBJ2-6, with 7 bases aligning to TRBD1. TRBV6-7 is an ORF; its function is uncertain. With 7 bases clipped from V and 4 bases from J, the junction kept 13 bases outside the gene matches. This CDR3 region has 17 residues. CDR3 coding DNA: TGTGCCAGCAACCAAGGGGGCTCCTCTCTGGGGGCCAACGTCCTGACTTTC. It encodes CASNQGGSSLGANVLTF.

CDR3: CARAGALTGELFF. The CDR3 DNA reads TGTGCCCGAGCCGGAGCGTTGACCGGGGAGCTGTTTTTT. The V call is TRBV30, the J call TRBJ2-2; D gene unclear. CDR1 is GTSNPN and CDR2 is SVGIG in the germline V gene (reference sequence). The V and J ends lost 8 bases and 5 bases respectively, with 15 bases between them. CDR3 length: 13 residues.

This chain connects TRBV4-3 to TRBJ2-1, with D maybe TRBD1 (5 bases). The CDR3 spans 16 residues. V gave up 3 bases and J gave up 9 bases, with 21 bases separating them. Germline V gene sequence: CDR1 LGHNA, CDR2 YSLEER. In DNA, the CDR3 is TGCGCCAGCAGCCACCCCAGCGCAGGGCCCGAGGTTGAGCAGTTCTTC. It codes for CASSHPSAGPEVEQFF.

CDR3: CASSTGDAALYEQYF. As DNA, the CDR3 is TGCGCCAGCAGCACAGGGGACGCTGCCCTCTACGAGCAGTACTTC. The gene calls are TRBV4-1 and TRBJ2-7; 7 bases fit TRBD1. The junction had 10 bases not matched to a gene; V was cut back by 5 bases and J by 3 bases. CDR3 length: 15 residues. Germline CDR1 reads MGHRA; CDR2 reads YSYEKL.

This CDR3 reads CASSEGYGESNYGYTF. Here the CDR3 DNA reads TGTGCCAGCAGTGAAGGGTATGGTGAGAGTAACTATGGCTACACCTTC. The chain uses TRBV6-1 and TRBJ1-2; D uncertain. CDR1 and CDR2 from the germline V gene are MNHNS and SASEGT. The CDR3 contains 16 residues. Trimming took off 1 base at V and 1 base at J, with 13 bases between the two ends.